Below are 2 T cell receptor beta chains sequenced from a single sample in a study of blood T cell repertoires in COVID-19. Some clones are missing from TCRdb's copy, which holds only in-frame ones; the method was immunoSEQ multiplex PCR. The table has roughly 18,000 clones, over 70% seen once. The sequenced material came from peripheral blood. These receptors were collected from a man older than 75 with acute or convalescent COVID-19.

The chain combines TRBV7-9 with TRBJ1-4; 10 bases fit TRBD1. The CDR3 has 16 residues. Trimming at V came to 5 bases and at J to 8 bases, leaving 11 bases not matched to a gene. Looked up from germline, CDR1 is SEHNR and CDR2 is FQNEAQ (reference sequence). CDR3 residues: CASSAPPGTGVEKLFF. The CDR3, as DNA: TGTGCCAGCAGCGCACCCCCGGGGACAGGGGTGGAAAAACTGTTTTTT.

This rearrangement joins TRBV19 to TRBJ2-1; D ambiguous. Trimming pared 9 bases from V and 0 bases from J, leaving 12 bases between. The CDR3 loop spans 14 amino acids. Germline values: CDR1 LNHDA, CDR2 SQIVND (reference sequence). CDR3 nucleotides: TGTGCCAGCCAAAGTGATAGCTCCTACAATGAGCAGTTCTTC. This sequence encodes CASQSDSSYNEQFF.